This entry lists 2 T cell receptor beta chains sequenced from one sample in a study of regulatory T cells in long-lasting Graves disease. Regarding time point: persistent/refractory GD, antithyroid drugs over 5 years with positive TRAb. Isolated PBMC RNA provided the starting material for the TCR library. With iRepertoire HTBI primers and Arm-PCR of CDR3 regions, TCR beta libraries were built. TCRdb ran MiXCR on the multiplex PCR reads and lists one entry per CDR3 protein. The sample consists of approximately 400,000 distinct CDR3 sequences, 20% to 25% of them appearing once. The sample in question was peripheral blood mononuclear cells (PBMCs), obtained when the disease was refractory, from a patient treated with antithyroid drugs. The source is a female donor with Graves disease.

V is TRBV11-2 and J is TRBJ2-5; D may match TRBD1 or TRBD2 (7 bases each). Germline assignment: CDR1 SGHAT and CDR2 FQNNGV. The CDR3 consists of 20 residues. The V and J ends lost 8 bases and 1 base respectively, with 32 bases between them. CDR3 in amino acids: CASGGEGQGGIRDFQETQYF. The CDR3 DNA reads as TGTGCCAGCGGAGGGGAGGGGCAGGGGGGGATCCGGGACTTCCAAGAGACCCAGTACTTC.

V and J are TRBV27 and TRBJ2-1, with D hard to call. The V gene lost 8 bases and the J gene lost 4 bases, with 3 bases spanning the gap. The CDR3 is 10 amino acids. Germline lookup yields CDR1 MNHEY and CDR2 SMNVEV (reference sequence). CDR3 nucleotide sequence: TGTGCCAGCCCTTACAATGAGCAGTTCTTC. It is translated as CASPYNEQFF.